Listed here are 2 T cell receptor beta chains from one sample, sequenced in a study of shared clonotypes between healthy human individuals. Generated by immunoSEQ multiplex PCR, the TCRdb table keeps only in-frame clones and is missing some. The sample shows a few hundred thousand clones, around nine tenths of them seen only once. Sequencing input: memory CD8+ T cells sorted from blood. Sample subset: CD45RO+ cells pooled with CCR7-negative TemRA cells. The receptor set was obtained from a man younger than 35 in good health.

On this clone itself: One end of the junction does not line up with germline, which may come from a read error. This sequence joins TRBV7-9 and TRBJ1-6; 7 nucleotides match TRBD1. The CDR3 runs 18 residues. CDR1 SEHNR and CDR2 FQNEAQ come from the germline V gene (reference sequence). The CDR3 protein is CASTLVGGQPAENSPLHF. CDR3 coding DNA: TGTGCCAGCACCTTAGTGGGGGGACAGCCCGCTGAAAATTCACCCCTCCACTTT.

The chain has TRBV14 and TRBJ2-1; 7 bases agree with TRBD2. The germline CDR1 and CDR2 sequences are SGHDN and FVKESK. The CDR3 sequence is 16 residues long. J lost 0 bases, V lost 3 bases, and 5 bases had no gene match. In DNA, the CDR3 is TGTGCCAGCAGCCATATTCTAGCGGACTCCTACAATGAGCAGTTCTTC. Translated: CASSHILADSYNEQFF.